Listed below are T cell receptor beta chains from one sample, sequenced in a study of blood T cell repertoires in COVID-19. Libraries were prepared by immunoSEQ multiplex PCR; TCRdb keeps only in-frame clonotypes and omits some of them. The table has approximately 180,000 clones, about 85% seen once; the top ten hold approximately 9.8%. The sequenced sample was peripheral blood. Every receptor here comes from a woman aged 80 or older with acute or convalescent COVID-19. Each CDR3 is given with its conserved first and last residue. The D gene is left open where the match is weak. Clone sizes are given selectively: once, few, many, or a class where the clone is expanded.

-,-,TRBV30,TRBJ2-7,CAWSLAAPGEQYF,TGTGCCTGGAGCCTGGCCGCCCCGGGCGAGCAGTACTTC
once,TRBD2,TRBV29-1,TRBJ2-1,CSVDAGTSGAVEQFF,TGCAGCGTTGACGCCGGGACTAGCGGGGCCGTGGAGCAGTTCTTC
-,TRBD1,TRBV2,TRBJ1-3,CASSRLGQGTSGNTIYF,TGTGCCAGCAGTCGACTGGGACAGGGAACTTCTGGAAACACCATATATTTT
-,-,TRBV15,TRBJ1-4,CATSRTGKRGEKLFF,TGTGCCACCAGCAGAACAGGGAAGAGGGGTGAAAAACTGTTTTTT
-,-,TRBV6-5,TRBJ1-4,CASSYSGGKDEKLFF,TGTGCCAGCAGTTACTCGGGGGGGAAAGATGAAAAACTGTTTTTT
-,TRBD2,TRBV7-6,TRBJ2-1,CASSLYAGGAYNEQFF,TGTGCCAGCAGCTTATATGCGGGAGGCGCCTACAATGAGCAGTTCTTC
-,-,TRBV19,TRBJ1-5,CASSLQGRLNQPQHF,TGTGCCAGTAGCCTACAGGGAAGGCTCAATCAGCCCCAGCATTTT
-,-,TRBV7-9,TRBJ2-5,CASSLNKETQYF,TGTGCCAGCAGCTTAAATAAAGAGACCCAGTACTTC
-,-,TRBV3-1/TRBV3-2,TRBJ1-4,CASSQDVGPNEKLFF,TGTGCCAGCAGCCAAGATGTGGGGCCAAATGAAAAACTGTTTTTT
-,TRBD2,TRBV11-1,TRBJ2-5,CASSLELAGQETQYF,TGTGCCAGCAGCTTGGAACTAGCGGGACAAGAGACCCAGTACTTC
-,-,TRBV2,TRBJ1-1,CASSESVKTEAFF,TGTGCCAGCAGTGAATCAGTAAAGACTGAAGCTTTCTTT
-,TRBD2,TRBV6-2/TRBV6-3,TRBJ2-3,CASSSPSSSGGNTDTQYF,TGTGCCAGCAGTTCCCCCTCCTCTAGCGGGGGGAACACAGATACGCAGTATTTT
-,-,TRBV15,TRBJ2-7,CATSRLSRGREQYF,TGTGCCACCAGCAGGCTTTCGAGAGGGCGAGAGCAGTACTTC
-,TRBD2,TRBV2,TRBJ2-2,CASTGGTLSGELFF,TGTGCCAGCACCGGGGGGACGTTAAGCGGGGAGCTGTTTTTT
-,TRBD1,TRBV10-3,TRBJ1-6,CAITSDRESPLHF,TGTGCCATCACCTCGGACAGGGAATCACCCCTCCACTTT
once,TRBD2,TRBV7-8,TRBJ2-3,CASSLVAGAGTDTQYF,TGTGCCAGCAGCTTAGTAGCGGGAGCGGGCACAGATACGCAGTATTTT
-,-,TRBV5-8,TRBJ2-5,CASSFPGQQETQYF,TGTGCCAGCAGCTTCCCTGGACAGCAAGAGACCCAGTACTTC
once,-,TRBV4-3,TRBJ1-6,CASSQGWETNLHSPLHF,TGCGCCAGCAGCCAAGGATGGGAGACAAACCTACATTCACCCCTCCACTTT
-,TRBD1,TRBV7-9,TRBJ2-7,CASSFQPGFGQGAAEQYF,TGTGCCAGCAGCTTCCAACCCGGTTTCGGACAGGGGGCTGCCGAGCAGTACTTC
-,-,TRBV5-6,TRBJ2-7,CASSLTGEQYF,TGTGCCAGCAGCTTGACCGGGGAGCAGTACTTC
-,TRBD1,TRBV5-1,TRBJ1-5,CASSLDRGSNQPQHF,TGCGCCAGCAGCTTGGACAGGGGAAGCAATCAGCCCCAGCATTTT
-,TRBD2,TRBV7-2,TRBJ2-1,CASSLATSGMSQGEQFF,TGTGCCAGCAGCTTAGCTACTAGCGGGATGTCCCAGGGTGAGCAGTTCTTC
-,TRBD1,TRBV9,TRBJ1-4,CASSVGTGATNEKLFF,TGTGCCAGCAGCGTAGGGACAGGGGCAACTAATGAAAAACTGTTTTTT
-,TRBD2,TRBV6-2/TRBV6-3,TRBJ2-5,CASSYSAPGLAGGRQETQYF,TGTGCCAGCAGTTACTCGGCACCGGGACTAGCGGGGGGCCGCCAAGAGACCCAGTACTTC
-,TRBD2,TRBV25-1,TRBJ2-7,CASSPPGLAGGRVNF,TGTGCCAGCTCCCCTCCGGGACTAGCGGGGGGCCGAGTTAACTTC
-,-,TRBV7-9,TRBJ1-1,CASSLSQTGAFF,TGTGCCAGCAGCTTGAGTCAGACAGGAGCTTTCTTT
-,TRBD1,TRBV6-6,TRBJ1-1,CASRTRGEATEAFF,TGTGCCAGCAGGACCAGGGGGGAGGCCACTGAAGCTTTCTTT
-,-,TRBV6-2/TRBV6-3,TRBJ2-1,CASIPRSSSYNEQFF,TGTGCCAGCATCCCCAGGTCGAGCTCCTACAATGAGCAGTTCTTC
once,-,TRBV7-9,TRBJ2-7,CASSLSSPPYEQYF,TGTGCCAGCAGCTTATCCAGTCCCCCCTACGAGCAGTACTTC
-,TRBD1,TRBV3-1/TRBV3-2,TRBJ1-2,CASSQGSGQGGYGYTF,TGTGCCAGCAGCCAAGGGTCGGGACAGGGGGGTTATGGCTACACCTTC